This TCR beta chain was found in a study of T cells of healthy individuals. MiXCR was run by TCRdb on the 5' RACE reads, yielding one entry per CDR3 protein. The table records over 95,000 distinct CDR3 sequences, around 17% of them present only once. This CDR3 is 14 amino acids long. Germline CDR1 MDHEN, CDR2 SYDVKM. V lost 7 bases to trimming and J lost 4 bases, with 15 bases between them. This sequence originates from a human donor in good health. The chain combines TRBV28 with TRBJ2-3; D gene ambiguous. CDR3 amino acids: CASTPPTQSDTQYF. The CDR3 bases are TGTGCCAGCACCCCCCCGACTCAGTCAGATACGCAGTATTTT.